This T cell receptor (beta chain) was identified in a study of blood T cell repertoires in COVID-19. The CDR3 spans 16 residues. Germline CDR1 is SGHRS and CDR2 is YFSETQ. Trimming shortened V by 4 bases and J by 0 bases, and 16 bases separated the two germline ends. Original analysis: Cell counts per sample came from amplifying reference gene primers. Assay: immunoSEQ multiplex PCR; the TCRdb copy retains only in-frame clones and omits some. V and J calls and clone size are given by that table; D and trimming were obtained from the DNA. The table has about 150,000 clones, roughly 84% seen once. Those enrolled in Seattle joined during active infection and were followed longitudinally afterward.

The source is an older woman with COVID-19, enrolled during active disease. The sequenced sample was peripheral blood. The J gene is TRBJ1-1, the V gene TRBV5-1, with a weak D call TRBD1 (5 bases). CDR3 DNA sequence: TGCGCCAGCAGCCCGGTCGGACAAGGAATGAACACTGAAGCTTTCTTT. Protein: CASSPVGQGMNTEAFF.